This entry lists 28 T cell receptor beta chains sequenced from one sample in a study of T cell responses to AZD1222 COVID-19 vaccine. TCRdb's table, derived via immunoSEQ multiplex PCR, lists solely in-frame clones and lacks some. This sample has tens of thousands of clones, with roughly 80% found just once. This sample comprised peripheral blood, obtained 28 days after the second AZD1222 dose. The receptors were sampled from an adult who received the AZD1222 COVID-19 vaccine.

This chain uses TRBV5-4 with TRBJ1-2, with 8 bases aligning to TRBD1. J lost 4 bases, V lost 3 bases, and 2 bases had no gene match. The germline CDR1 and CDR2 sequences are SGHNT and YYREEE (reference sequence). CDR3 length equals 13 residues. CDR3 sequence: CASSSTGGYGYTF. In DNA form, the CDR3 reads TGTGCCAGCAGCTCTACAGGGGGCTATGGCTACACCTTC. The variable domain in full, with the rest retrieved from reference TRBV5-4 and TRBJ1-2, is ETGVTQSPTHLIKTRGQQVTLRCSSQSGHNTVSWYQQALGQGPQFIFQYYREEENGRGNFPPRFSGLQFPNYSSELNVNALELDDSALYLCASSSTGGYGYTFGSGTRLTVV.

The chain employs TRBV27 and TRBJ2-5; TRBD1 aligns across 7 bases. Trimming removed 2 bases from V and 5 bases from J; junction bases left unmatched: 8. Germline loops: CDR1 MNHEY, CDR2 SMNVEV (reference sequence). This CDR3 comprises 15 residues. DNA of the CDR3: TGTGCCAGCAGTTTAATCCGGGACAGTGGGGAGACCCAGTACTTC. It is translated as CASSLIRDSGETQYF.

The rearrangement uses TRBV19 and TRBJ1-4; a weak D match, TRBD1 (6 bases). The germline CDR1 and CDR2 sequences are LNHDA and SQIVND (reference sequence). V was shortened by 7 bases and J by 4 bases, with 19 bases between the two germline ends. The CDR3 is made up of 16 amino acids. The CDR3 bases are TGTGCCAGTATGAAGGGCCGGGGGCGCGGTAATGAAAAACTGTTTTTT. This codes for CASMKGRGRGNEKLFF.

J is TRBJ2-2 and V is TRBV6-5; tentative D call: TRBD1 (6 bases). This CDR3 has 15 amino acids. V shed 1 base and J shed 5 bases, with 11 bases lying between them. CDR1 MNHEY and CDR2 SVGAGI come from the germline V gene. The CDR3 region has the DNA TGTGCCAGCAGTTACTACAGGGTTAGGACCGGGGAGCTGTTTTTT. Its protein product is CASSYYRVRTGELFF.

The gene calls are TRBV15 and TRBJ1-2, with D unclear. Trimming removed 1 base from V and 10 bases from J, with 16 bases in between. The length of the CDR3 is 14 residues. Germline assignment: CDR1 LNHNV and CDR2 YYDKDF (reference sequence). CDR3 DNA: TGTGCCACCAGCAGAGTCCCAACAACCCGGGACTACACCTTC. It is translated as CATSRVPTTRDYTF.

The chain links TRBV12-3 or TRBV12-4 to TRBJ2-3; D is undetermined. Trimming removed 10 bases at V and 4 bases at J, with 9 bases between. The CDR3 runs to 11 residues. CDR3 sequence reads: CAITNADTQYF. The CDR3 DNA sequence: TGTGCCATTACGAACGCAGATACGCAGTATTTT.

V and J are TRBV7-9 and TRBJ1-2; 7 nucleotides match TRBD1. The CDR3 contains 14 residues. Germline CDR1 SEHNR, CDR2 FQNEAQ (reference sequence). J gave up 4 bases and V 7 bases, and 9 bases lay outside the gene matches. The CDR3 loop is CASTLGGAFYGYTF. The CDR3 nucleotides read TGTGCCAGCACCCTAGGGGGCGCCTTCTATGGCTACACCTTC.

This chain links TRBV12-3 or TRBV12-4 with TRBJ2-1; the D is unclear. The germline V and J ends were trimmed by 1 base and 5 bases, with 6 bases remaining between them. This CDR3 comprises 13 residues. CDR3 DNA: TGTGCCAGCAGTTTAGGTCAGAACAATGAGCAGTTCTTC. Protein sequence: CASSLGQNNEQFF.

The CDR3 DNA follows: TGTGCCATCAGTGCGACAGGGCGAAACTATGGCTACACCTTC. This encodes CAISATGRNYGYTF. The chain has TRBV10-3 and TRBJ1-2; 7 bases fit TRBD1. This CDR3 has 14 amino acids. The V segment lost 4 bases and the J segment 2 bases; nucleotides outside the gene matches: 4. Germline CDR1 ENHRY, CDR2 SYGVKD.

This clone was seen a few times. The chain employs TRBV4-2 and TRBJ1-5, with 10 bases matching TRBD1. With 1 base clipped from V and 4 bases from J, the junction kept 1 base outside the gene matches. The CDR3 runs 15 residues. In germline, CDR1 is LGHNA, CDR2 YNFKEQ. The chain's CDR3 is CASSQGGQGNQPQHF. The CDR3 region has the DNA TGTGCCAGCAGCCAAGGGGGACAGGGGAATCAGCCCCAGCATTTT.

This clone was counted a few times. This chain links TRBV7-2 with TRBJ2-2; 7 bases are shared with TRBD2. The V gene end was trimmed by 1 base and the J gene end by 1 base; junction bases not matched to a gene: 3. Germline V lookup: CDR1 SGHTA, CDR2 FQGNSA. The CDR3 extends over 16 amino acids. CDR3 coding DNA: TGTGCCAGCAGCTTAGGGGCTAGCGGGAACACCGGGGAGCTGTTTTTT. This codes for CASSLGASGNTGELFF.

The V and J genes are TRBV6-5 and TRBJ1-1; unclear D gene. CDR3 length: 12 amino acids. Germline loops: CDR1 MNHEY, CDR2 SVGAGI. V lost 7 bases to trimming and J lost 4 bases, with 10 bases between them. CDR3 in amino acids: CASMKSSTEAFF. As DNA, the CDR3 is TGTGCCAGCATGAAATCGAGCACTGAAGCTTTCTTT.

This clone appeared a few times. The chain combines TRBV4-1 with TRBJ1-2, with no clear D. V lost 2 bases to trimming and J lost 4 bases, with 20 bases between them. Germline CDR1 and CDR2: MGHRA and YSYEKL. The CDR3 spans 17 residues. Here the CDR3 reads CASSQIDLGLGLYGYTF. Here the CDR3 DNA reads TGCGCCAGCAGCCAAATCGATCTGGGTTTAGGTCTCTATGGCTACACCTTC.

CDR3 residues: CASRTGIYEQYF. In nucleotides, the CDR3 is TGTGCCAGCAGGACCGGTATCTACGAGCAGTACTTC. This chain connects TRBV28 to TRBJ2-7; D call uncertain. Germline-derived CDR1 and CDR2 are MDHEN and SYDVKM. The CDR3 runs to 12 residues. The germline V and J ends were trimmed by 6 bases and 3 bases, with 9 bases remaining between them.

The chain couples TRBV9 to TRBJ2-5; D gene unclear. Germline values: CDR1 SGDLS, CDR2 YYNGEE. With 3 bases removed from V and 1 base from J, the gap between germline ends came to 7 bases. The CDR3 spans 13 residues. The CDR3 DNA reads as TGTGCCAGCAGCGGATGGATCCAAGAGACCCAGTACTTC. It translates to CASSGWIQETQYF.

The chain has TRBV3-1 (or the pseudogene TRBV3-2) and TRBJ2-1, with TRBD1 matching 10 bases. The ends lost 4 bases at V and 4 bases at J; junction bases unmatched: 25. This CDR3 is 22 amino acids long. The germline V gene has CDR1 LGHDT and CDR2 YNNKEL (reference sequence). This chain's CDR3 is CASSPGTGDILTSGATYNEQFF. CDR3 DNA sequence: TGTGCCAGCAGCCCCGGGACAGGGGATATTTTGACAAGCGGGGCCACGTACAATGAGCAGTTCTTC.

The genes are TRBV24-1 and TRBJ2-3; 13 positions agree with TRBD2. CDR1 and CDR2 (germline): KGHDR, SFDVKD. The CDR3 extends over 16 amino acids. After removal of 3 bases from V and 5 bases from J, the junction contained 4 bases not matched to a gene. The CDR3 DNA is TGTGCCACCAGTGATACTAGCGGGGGGGCTGAAGATACGCAGTATTTT. As protein: CATSDTSGGAEDTQYF.

This clone turned up a few times. The V call is TRBV5-8, the J call TRBJ2-1, with 7 bases fitting TRBD1. Germline-derived CDR1 and CDR2 are SGHTS and YDEGEE. Trimming cost V 10 bases and J 9 bases; bases outside gene matches: 13. The CDR3 contains 13 residues. The CDR3 sequence: CAGNRGTASEQFF. The CDR3 nucleotides are TGTGCCGGCAACAGGGGTACGGCTTCTGAGCAGTTCTTC.

The chain combines TRBV5-5 with TRBJ2-1; 14 nucleotides align to TRBD2. CDR1 is SGHKS and CDR2 is YYEKEE in the germline V gene (reference sequence). The CDR3 spans 18 residues. Unmatched junction bases numbered 4, after V lost 2 bases and J lost 0 bases. The CDR3 reads CASSLSGTSGGSYNEQFF. In DNA form, the CDR3 reads TGTGCCAGCAGCTTATCCGGGACTAGCGGGGGCTCCTACAATGAGCAGTTCTTC.

This clone was picked up a small number of times. Within the sample, other DNA sequences also encode this same CDR3. The chain uses TRBV6-5 and TRBJ1-1; D is undetermined. From germline, CDR1 is MNHEY and CDR2 SVGAGI. Trimming pared 6 bases from V and 0 bases from J, leaving 5 bases between. This CDR3 is built from 12 residues. The CDR3 spells CASRRLNTEAFF. In DNA form, the CDR3 reads TGTGCCAGCAGGCGATTGAACACTGAAGCTTTCTTT.

The J gene is TRBJ2-5, the V gene TRBV7-2, with 7 bases lining up with TRBD2. Germline CDR1 is SGHTA and CDR2 is FQGNSA. The CDR3 totals 14 residues. The trim removed 4 bases at V and 6 bases at J, leaving 8 bases unmatched. CDR3 coding DNA: TGTGCCAGCAGCTCGGCTAGCGGCCTAAAGACCCAGTACTTC. Encoded protein: CASSSASGLKTQYF. The full variable domain, in which reference TRBV7-2 and TRBJ2-5 provide the parts outside the CDR3, is GAGVSQSPSNKVTEKGKDVELRCDPISGHTALYWYRQSLGQGLEFLIYFQGNSAPDKSGLPSDRFSAERTGGSVSTLTIQRTQQEDSAVYLCASSSASGLKTQYFGPGTRLLVL.

The V gene is TRBV6-5, the J gene TRBJ2-3; perhaps TRBD1 as D (6 bases). V was pared by 6 bases and J by 5 bases, with 15 bases between. From germline, CDR1 is MNHEY and CDR2 SVGAGI. The CDR3 totals 14 residues. This CDR3 is CASSSHRGGDTQYF. CDR3 nucleotide sequence: TGTGCCAGCAGCTCACACCGAGGGGGAGATACGCAGTATTTT.

The chain has TRBV19 and TRBJ2-7; 8 nucleotides line up with TRBD1. V was pared by 2 bases and J by 6 bases, with 6 bases of the junction left unmatched. This CDR3 spans 14 amino acids. Germline V gives CDR1 LNHDA, CDR2 SQIVND (reference sequence). The CDR3 region has the DNA TGTGCCAGTAGTATAACCCAGGGGGCAGGCGAGCAGTACTTC. It is translated as CASSITQGAGEQYF.

The J gene is TRBJ1-2, the V gene TRBV4-1; possibly TRBD1 for D (5 bases). Germline V gene data show CDR1 as MGHRA and CDR2 as YSYEKL. V gave up 0 bases and J gave up 8 bases, with 13 bases separating them. This CDR3 comprises 14 residues. CDR3 nucleotide sequence: TGCGCCAGCAGCCAAGATTTCTCGGGGCGGGGCTACACCTTC. It specifies CASSQDFSGRGYTF.

The chain is built from TRBV6-5 and TRBJ1-2, with D uncertain. Germline lookup yields CDR1 MNHEY and CDR2 SVGAGI. Trimming took off 7 bases at V and 3 bases at J, with 18 bases between the two ends. The CDR3 is 15 residues long. CDR3 protein: CASNVRAGSHYGYTF. The CDR3 nucleotides are TGTGCCAGCAATGTACGAGCAGGCTCCCACTATGGCTACACCTTC.

The gene calls are TRBV10-3 and TRBJ2-2, with D unclear. Trimming removed 3 bases from V and 2 bases from J, with 10 bases in between. CDR1 and CDR2 from the germline V gene are ENHRY and SYGVKD. This CDR3 region has 15 residues. The CDR3 region is CAISDGRRNTGELFF. The CDR3 DNA reads as TGTGCCATCAGTGATGGTCGTAGAAACACCGGGGAGCTGTTTTTT.

Written as DNA, the CDR3 is TGTGCCATCAGTGAGTCGAGAGTGGACAGGGAACATGAAAAACTGTTTTTT. Protein sequence: CAISESRVDREHEKLFF. This chain uses TRBV10-3 with TRBJ1-4; 8 nucleotides align to TRBD1. J was trimmed by 6 bases and V by 0 bases; bases with no gene match: 9. Germline V gives CDR1 ENHRY, CDR2 SYGVKD. This CDR3 is 17 amino acids long.

The sample holds a few counts of this clone. V is TRBV30 and J is TRBJ2-1; D not resolved. Trimming removed 5 bases at V and 6 bases at J, with 17 bases between. Germline-derived CDR1 and CDR2 are GTSNPN and SVGIG (reference sequence). CDR3 length equals 14 residues. CDR3 in DNA: TGTGCCTGGTCCACCGGCCGCCAGTTCAATGAGCAGTTCTTC. Amino acid sequence: CAWSTGRQFNEQFF.